The 2 T cell receptor beta chains below come from one sample, sequenced in a study of cytomegalovirus exposure and HLA in healthy donors. PCR was performed using 60 Vbeta and 13 Jbeta primers. Assay: immunoSEQ multiplex PCR; the TCRdb copy retains only in-frame clones and omits some. The data show about 230,000 clones, with about 77% seen just once and approximately 0.47% held by the top ten. What was sequenced was PBMCs. These receptors came from a boy between 5 and 17 years old in good health and CMV-seronegative.

The chain recombines TRBV7-9 with TRBJ1-6; TRBD1 aligns across 7 bases. Germline CDR1 is SEHNR and CDR2 is FQNEAQ (reference sequence). The CDR3 runs to 14 residues. After removal of 3 bases from V and 6 bases from J, the junction contained 2 bases not matched to a gene. The CDR3 nucleotides read TGTGCCAGCAGCTTCCGGGACAGTAATTCACCCCTCCACTTT. Translating gives CASSFRDSNSPLHF. The full variable domain, with the rest looked up from reference TRBV7-9 and TRBJ1-6, is DTGVSQNPRHKITKRGQNVTFRCDPISEHNRLYWYRQTLGQGPEFLTYFQNEAQLEKSRLLSDRFSAERPKGSFSTLEIQRTEQGDSAMYLCASSFRDSNSPLHFGNGTRLTVT.

The chain joins TRBV19 to TRBJ1-1; D is undetermined. Trimming shortened V by 5 bases and J by 0 bases, and 10 bases separated the two germline ends. Germline CDR1 and CDR2: LNHDA and SQIVND (reference sequence). There are 14 residues in the CDR3. The CDR3 loop is CASSLDWLNTEAFF. For the CDR3, the DNA is TGTGCCAGTAGTTTGGACTGGTTGAACACTGAAGCTTTCTTT.